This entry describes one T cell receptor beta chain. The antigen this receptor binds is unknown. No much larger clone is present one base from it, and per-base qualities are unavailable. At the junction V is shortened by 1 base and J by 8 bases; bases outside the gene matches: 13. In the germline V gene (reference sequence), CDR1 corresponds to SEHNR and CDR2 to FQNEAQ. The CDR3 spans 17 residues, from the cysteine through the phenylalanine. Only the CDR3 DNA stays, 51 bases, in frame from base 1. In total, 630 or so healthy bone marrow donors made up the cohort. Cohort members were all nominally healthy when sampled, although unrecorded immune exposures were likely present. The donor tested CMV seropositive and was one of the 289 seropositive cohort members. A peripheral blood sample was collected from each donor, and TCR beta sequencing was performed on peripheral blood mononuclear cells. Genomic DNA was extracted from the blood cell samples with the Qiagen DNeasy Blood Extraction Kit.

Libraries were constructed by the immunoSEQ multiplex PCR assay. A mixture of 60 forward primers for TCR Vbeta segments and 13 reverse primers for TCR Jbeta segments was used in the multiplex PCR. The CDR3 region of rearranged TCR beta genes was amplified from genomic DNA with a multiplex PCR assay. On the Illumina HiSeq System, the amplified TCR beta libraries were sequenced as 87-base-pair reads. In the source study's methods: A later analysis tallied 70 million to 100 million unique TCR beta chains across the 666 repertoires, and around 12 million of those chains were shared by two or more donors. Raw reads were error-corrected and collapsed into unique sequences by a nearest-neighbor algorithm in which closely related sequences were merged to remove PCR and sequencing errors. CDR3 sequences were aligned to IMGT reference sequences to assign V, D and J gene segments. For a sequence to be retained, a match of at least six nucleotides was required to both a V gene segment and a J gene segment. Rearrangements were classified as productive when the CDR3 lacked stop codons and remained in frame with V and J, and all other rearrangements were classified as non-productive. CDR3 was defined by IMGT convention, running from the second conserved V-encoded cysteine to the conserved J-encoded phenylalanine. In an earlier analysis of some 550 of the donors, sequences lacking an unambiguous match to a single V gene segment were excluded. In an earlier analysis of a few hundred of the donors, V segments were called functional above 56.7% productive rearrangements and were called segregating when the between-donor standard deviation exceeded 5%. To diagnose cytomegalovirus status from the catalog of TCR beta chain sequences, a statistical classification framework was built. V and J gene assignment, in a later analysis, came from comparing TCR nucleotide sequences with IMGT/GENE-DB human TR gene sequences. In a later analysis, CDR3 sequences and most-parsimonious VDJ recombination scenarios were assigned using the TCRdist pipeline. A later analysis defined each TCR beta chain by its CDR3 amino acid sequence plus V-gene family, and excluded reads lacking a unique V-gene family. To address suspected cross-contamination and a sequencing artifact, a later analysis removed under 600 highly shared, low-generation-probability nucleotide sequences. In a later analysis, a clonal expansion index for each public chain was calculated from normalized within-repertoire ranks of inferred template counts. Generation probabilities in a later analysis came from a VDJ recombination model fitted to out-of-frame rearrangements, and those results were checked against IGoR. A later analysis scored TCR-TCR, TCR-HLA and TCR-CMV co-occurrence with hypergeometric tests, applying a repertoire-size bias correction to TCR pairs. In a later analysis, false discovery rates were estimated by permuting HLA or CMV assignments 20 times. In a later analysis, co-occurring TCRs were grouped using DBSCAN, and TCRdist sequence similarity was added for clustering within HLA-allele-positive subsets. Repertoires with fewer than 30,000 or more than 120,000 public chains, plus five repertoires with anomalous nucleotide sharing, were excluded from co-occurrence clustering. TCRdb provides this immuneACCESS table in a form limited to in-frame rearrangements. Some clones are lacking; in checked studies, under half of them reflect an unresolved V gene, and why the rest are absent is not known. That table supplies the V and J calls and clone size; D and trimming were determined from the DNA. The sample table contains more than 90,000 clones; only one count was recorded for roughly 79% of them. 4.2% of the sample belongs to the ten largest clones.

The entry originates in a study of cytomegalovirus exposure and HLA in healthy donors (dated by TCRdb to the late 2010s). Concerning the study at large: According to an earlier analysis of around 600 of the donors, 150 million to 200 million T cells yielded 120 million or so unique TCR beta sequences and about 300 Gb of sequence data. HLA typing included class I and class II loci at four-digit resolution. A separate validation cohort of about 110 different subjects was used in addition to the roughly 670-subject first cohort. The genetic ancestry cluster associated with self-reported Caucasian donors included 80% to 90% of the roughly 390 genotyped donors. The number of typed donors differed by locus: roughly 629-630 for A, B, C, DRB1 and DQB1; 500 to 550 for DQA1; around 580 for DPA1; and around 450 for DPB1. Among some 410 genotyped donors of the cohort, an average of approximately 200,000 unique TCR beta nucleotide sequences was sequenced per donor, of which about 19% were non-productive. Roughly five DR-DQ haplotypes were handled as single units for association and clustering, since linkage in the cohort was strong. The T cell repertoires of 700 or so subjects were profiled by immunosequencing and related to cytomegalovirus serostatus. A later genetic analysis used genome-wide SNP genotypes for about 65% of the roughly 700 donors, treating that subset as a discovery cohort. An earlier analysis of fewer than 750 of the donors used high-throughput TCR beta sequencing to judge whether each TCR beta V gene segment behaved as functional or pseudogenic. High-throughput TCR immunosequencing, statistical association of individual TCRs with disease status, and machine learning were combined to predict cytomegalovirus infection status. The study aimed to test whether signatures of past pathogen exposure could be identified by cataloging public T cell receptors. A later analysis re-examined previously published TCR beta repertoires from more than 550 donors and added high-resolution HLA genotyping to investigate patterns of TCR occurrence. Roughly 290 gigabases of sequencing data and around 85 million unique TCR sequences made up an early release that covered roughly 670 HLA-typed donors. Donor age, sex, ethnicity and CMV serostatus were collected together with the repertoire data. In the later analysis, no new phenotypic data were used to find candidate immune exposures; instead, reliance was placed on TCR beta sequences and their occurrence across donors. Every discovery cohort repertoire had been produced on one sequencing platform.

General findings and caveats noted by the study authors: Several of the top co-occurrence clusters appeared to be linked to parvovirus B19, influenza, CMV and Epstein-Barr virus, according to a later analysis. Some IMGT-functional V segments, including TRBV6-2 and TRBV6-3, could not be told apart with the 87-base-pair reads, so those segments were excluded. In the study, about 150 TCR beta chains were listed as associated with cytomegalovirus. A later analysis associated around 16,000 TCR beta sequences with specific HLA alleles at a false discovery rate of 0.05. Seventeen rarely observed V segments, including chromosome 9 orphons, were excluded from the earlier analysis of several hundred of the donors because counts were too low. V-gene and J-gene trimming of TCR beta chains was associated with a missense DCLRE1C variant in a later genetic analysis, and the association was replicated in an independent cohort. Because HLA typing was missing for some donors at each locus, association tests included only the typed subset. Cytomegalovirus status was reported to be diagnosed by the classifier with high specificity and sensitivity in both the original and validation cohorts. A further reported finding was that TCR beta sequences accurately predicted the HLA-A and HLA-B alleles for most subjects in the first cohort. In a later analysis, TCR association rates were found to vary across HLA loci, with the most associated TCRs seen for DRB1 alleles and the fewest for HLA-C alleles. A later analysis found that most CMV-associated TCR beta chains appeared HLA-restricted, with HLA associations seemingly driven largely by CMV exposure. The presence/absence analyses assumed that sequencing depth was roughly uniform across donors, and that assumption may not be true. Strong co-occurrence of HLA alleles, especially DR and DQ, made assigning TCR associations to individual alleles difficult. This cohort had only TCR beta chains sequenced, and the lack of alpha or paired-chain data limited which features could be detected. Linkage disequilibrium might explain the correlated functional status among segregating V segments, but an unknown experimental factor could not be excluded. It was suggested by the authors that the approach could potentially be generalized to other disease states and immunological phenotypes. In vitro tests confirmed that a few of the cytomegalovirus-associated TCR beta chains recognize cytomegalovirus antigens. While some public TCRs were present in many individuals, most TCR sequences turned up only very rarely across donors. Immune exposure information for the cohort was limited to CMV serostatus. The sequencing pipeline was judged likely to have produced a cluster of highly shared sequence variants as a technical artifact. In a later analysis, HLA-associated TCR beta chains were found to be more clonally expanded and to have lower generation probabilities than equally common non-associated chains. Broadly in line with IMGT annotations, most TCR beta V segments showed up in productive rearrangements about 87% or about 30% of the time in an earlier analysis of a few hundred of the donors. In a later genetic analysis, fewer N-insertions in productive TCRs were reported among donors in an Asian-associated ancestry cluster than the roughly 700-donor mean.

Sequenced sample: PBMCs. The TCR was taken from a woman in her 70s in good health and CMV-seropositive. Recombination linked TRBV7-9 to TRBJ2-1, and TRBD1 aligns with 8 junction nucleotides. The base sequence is TGTGCCAGCAGCTTAGGGAAAGGACAGGGAAGAGGGGATGAGCAGTTCTTC. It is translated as CASSLGKGQGRGDEQFF. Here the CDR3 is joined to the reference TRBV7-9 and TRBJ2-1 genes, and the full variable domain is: DTGVSQNPRHKITKRGQNVTFRCDPISEHNRLYWYRQTLGQGPEFLTYFQNEAQLEKSRLLSDRFSAERPKGSFSTLEIQRTEQGDSAMYLCASSLGKGQGRGDEQFFGPGTRLTVL.